This T cell receptor beta chain is from a study of T cell responses to AZD1222 COVID-19 vaccine. Study outcomes and limitations: Rises in breadth and depth of Spike-specific TCRs came after two AZD1222 doses. Donors were largely white British and mainly female; clonal diversity was possibly underestimated. At study baseline, merely roughly 6 AZD1222 recipients were seropositive. After the peak T cell response, and only then, were repertoires sampled.

Assay used: immunoSEQ multiplex PCR; TCRdb lists only in-frame clones, some missing. This repertoire shows 200,000 to 250,000 clones, about 94% found once; its top ten account for around 1.7%. In regard to this clone: The antigen is unknown.

The input for sequencing was peripheral blood, taken 28 days after the second dose of the MenACWY control vaccine. This TCR was sampled from an adult who received the MenACWY meningococcal vaccine as a control.

The chain's CDR3 is CASSFSGTPTDTQYF. The CDR3 DNA sequence: TGTGCCAGCAGCTTCTCGGGGACGCCCACAGATACGCAGTATTTT. The rearrangement links TRBV11-1 to TRBJ2-3; D possibly uses TRBD1 or TRBD2 (5 bases each). Germline lookup yields CDR1 SGHAT and CDR2 FQDESV (reference sequence). Trimming left V 3 bases short and J 2 bases short, with 12 bases between. The CDR3 totals 15 residues.